This T cell receptor beta chain derives from a study of T-cell reconstitution after alpha-beta-depleted transplantation in children. General study results and limits: Reportedly, only several hundred clones from non-depleted graft cells drove alpha-beta T-cell counts at about two months. It was newly produced T cells that mostly accounted for T-cell counts and diversity one year after transplant.

This clonotype was detected many times. What it binds is not known. A TCRbeta library incorporating unique molecular identifiers was prepared. One entry per CDR3 protein, called by TCRdb with MiXCR from the PCR reads. The top ten clones hold less than 30% of a sample with 100,000 to 120,000 distinct CDR3 sequences, around 6.4% of them seen once. V was clipped by 4 bases and J by 2 bases; unmatched bases: 6. The CDR3 runs to 16 residues. Germline CDR1 and CDR2: KGHDR and SFDVKD. This TCR came from a male patient between 2 and 9 years old who had a stem cell transplant for acute lymphoblastic leukemia, so the T cells may come from the graft donor. The chain combines TRBV24-1 with TRBJ2-3; 9 nucleotides line up with TRBD1. The specimen was PBMCs, mostly from graft donor cells, collected 360 days after TCRalphabeta/CD19-depleted stem cell transplant. The chain's CDR3 is CATSDLGQGHTDTQYF. The CDR3 DNA sequence: TGTGCCACCAGTGACTTGGGACAGGGCCACACAGATACGCAGTATTTT.